The text below deals with one TCR beta chain. The PCR contained 60 Vbeta and 13 Jbeta primers. Data came from immunoSEQ multiplex PCR; TCRdb stores just in-frame clones and leaves some out. The data contain roughly 100,000 clones, approximately 79% of them seen just once; the ten biggest clones take up around 3.4%. This specimen belongs to a study of cytomegalovirus exposure and HLA in healthy donors. About the research overall: HLA-typed donors were the source of around 87 million unique TCRs, which an early data release held.

The CDR3 runs 12 residues. Germline lookup yields CDR1 MNHNY and CDR2 SVGAGI (reference sequence). The sequenced sample consisted of PBMCs. The receptor was derived from a man in his fifties or sixties in good health and CMV-seronegative. V is TRBV6-6 and J is TRBJ2-5, with a possible D match to TRBD2 (6 bases). The DNA end favors TRBJ2-7, so the J call may be wrong. CDR3: CASSAGSYEQYF. The DNA of the CDR3 is TGTGCCAGCAGTGCGGGATCCTACGAGCAGTACTTC.